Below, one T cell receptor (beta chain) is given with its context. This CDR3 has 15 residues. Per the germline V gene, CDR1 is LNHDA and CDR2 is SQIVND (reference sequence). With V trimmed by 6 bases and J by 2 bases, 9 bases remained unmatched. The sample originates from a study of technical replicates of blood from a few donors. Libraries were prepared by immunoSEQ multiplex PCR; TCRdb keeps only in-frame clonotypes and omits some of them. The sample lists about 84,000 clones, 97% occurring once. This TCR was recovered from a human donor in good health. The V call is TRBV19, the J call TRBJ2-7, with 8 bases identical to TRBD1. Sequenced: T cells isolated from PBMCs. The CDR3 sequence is CASRPDRGSPYEQYF. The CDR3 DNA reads TGTGCCAGTAGGCCCGACAGGGGCTCCCCCTACGAGCAGTACTTC.